This T cell receptor (beta chain) originates from a study of blood T cell repertoires in COVID-19 (dated by TCRdb to between 2020 and 2021). A note on the overall study: Collaborator samples came from the United States, Italy and Spain and covered acute and convalescent phases of COVID-19. The material from the prospective study consisted of cDNA or gDNA derived from T cells, B-cell-depleted T cells, or PBMCs. Sample metadata almost always included a de-identified subject ID, COVID-19 status, age in years and sex. Deeply sampled blood TCRbeta repertoires from subjects exposed to, actively infected with, or recovered from COVID-19 were included in the dataset. Where available, HLA class I and class II types were obtained from metadata supplied by the sample provider rather than from assay-based typing. The samples were drawn from the first 160 participants of the ongoing ImmuneRACE study and from roughly 1,300 subjects provided by 6 global collaborators. A freely available public database, intended as a resource for researchers studying the immune response to SARS-CoV-2, is where the repertoires were released.

General study outcomes and caveats: The amount of clinical and demographic metadata varied by source and participant and was provided uncurated.

V lost 5 bases and J lost 7 bases; the stretch between them is 15 bases long. The CDR3 covers 14 residues, taking in both the cysteine and the phenylalanine. The entry retains the CDR3 DNA only, 42 bases that are in frame from base 1. The CDR1 and CDR2 encoded by the germline V gene are ENHRY and SYGVKD. TCRbeta CDR3 regions were amplified from genomic DNA using the immunoSEQ Assay, a bias-controlled multiplex PCR. The study's processing was this. The number of nucleated cells in each sample was estimated by amplification of reference gene primers within the assay. To quantify the absolute abundance of each unique TCRbeta CDR3 rearrangement, sequence reads were collapsed and filtered. For each sample, productive Simpson clonality was calculated as the square root of Simpson's diversity index across productive rearrangements. This is the immuneACCESS table as TCRdb keeps it, with only in-frame sequences that have V and J called. A part of the clones is gone; compared with another copy, unresolved V genes explain less than half, and the rest is unexplained. For V, J and clone size, that table is used; D and trimming come from the DNA. The sample table contains approximately 200,000 clones; only one count was recorded for about four fifths of them. The ten largest clonotypes hold 3.2% of the sample.

On this clone itself: This receptor's antigen is unknown. No base quality information exists; no much larger clone differs at one position.

Participants in the prospective study were enrolled through a virtual design, were aged roughly 18 to 100 years, and lived in approximately 25 United States geographic areas. In the prospective study, cohorts were assigned on the basis of participant-reported clinical history obtained from a screening survey and a study questionnaire. ImmuneRACE Cohort 3 recovered participants were defined by two consecutive negative NP/OP PCR tests, healthcare professional clearance, or symptom resolution. Each participant in the prospective study had whole blood, serum and a nasopharyngeal or oropharyngeal swab collected by mobile phlebotomists. Prospective study participants could optionally give additional blood draws and questionnaires over an approximately 2-month period. Before DNA extraction, prospective study blood samples were shipped either frozen or at room temperature.

Sequencing was done on a sample of PBMCs or T cells enriched from blood (not recorded which). The sequence is built from TRBV10-3 and TRBJ1-5; a tentative D match to TRBD1 spans 5 bases. The sequence derives from a woman between 25 and 40 years old who had recovered from COVID-19. The DNA sequence reads TGTGCCATCAGTACTGGGCGGGGGAGACAGCCCCAGCATTTT. It codes for CAISTGRGRQPQHF.